The subject of this entry is one T cell receptor beta chain. Its antigen specificity is not known. Within one base of it there is no much larger clone, and no base qualities were kept. At diagnosis, peripheral blood, uninvolved tumor-adjacent lung and tumor were collected and stored as a combination of fresh-frozen and FFPE material. TCR beta CDR3 regions were sequenced from DNA using the immunoSEQ Assay. The source study handled its data this way. T cell density was computed as TCR beta template counts normalized to usable DNA estimated by amplifying housekeeping genes. Richness was estimated using the preseqR package, with extrapolation to 400,000 templates for PBMC samples and to 120,000 templates for tissue samples. Clonality was taken to be one minus Pielou's evenness. To identify tissue-enriched TCRs, differential abundance testing was run on productive amino-acid clonotypes with a minimum total count of 5 and an alpha of 0.1. The Jaccard Index and the Morisita Overlap Index were used to measure how much the repertoires overlapped between compartments. GLIPH grouped TCR beta CDR3s together with public tetramer-defined viral CDR3s, and a viral motif had to include at least three viral sequences and also show V-gene enrichment. TCRdb took over this immuneACCESS table, retaining in-frame rearrangements with V and J assigned. Such tables are incomplete; in checked studies, under half of the missing clones stem from an unresolved V gene, and the remainder is unexplained. That table furnishes V, J and clone size, whereas the DNA furnished D and trimming. In all, the sample holds 2,000 to 2,500 clones, and around 17% of those were seen once. Jointly, the top ten make up 20% to 25% of the sample.

There are 12 amino acids in the CDR3, from cysteine to phenylalanine inclusive. Only the CDR3 region is kept as DNA, spanning 36 bases read in frame from base 1. CDR1 and CDR2, looked up from the germline V gene, are SQVTM and ANQGSEA. V lost 6 bases and J lost 3 bases; the stretch between them is 11 bases long. This specimen belongs to a study of T cells in localized non-small cell lung cancer (TCRdb year 2020). Turning to the overall study: The study examined T cell repertoires in under 300 patients with early-stage NSCLC and compared tumors with uninvolved tumor-adjacent lungs. The cohort comprised a few hundred treatment-naïve NSCLC patients with resected, localized lung tumors. Of the NSCLC patients, 129 were male and approximately 97 were female, and the mean age was approximately 66 years.

The paper as a whole reports these results and caveats: Because the study design was exploratory, TCR variables were selected using unadjusted p-values without false-discovery rate correction. Uninvolved tumor-adjacent lung showed the highest T cell clonality, higher than tumor, which suggests more focused antigenic responses in the uninvolved tumor-adjacent lung. Multi-region tumor sequencing was not performed, so intratumor heterogeneity could not be excluded. Of the top 100 tumor clones, a median of roughly 57 were detected in paired uninvolved adjacent lung; under 35 were also among that lung's top 100. Longer overall survival was associated with higher T cell density in blood, whereas shorter survival was associated with higher clonality in adjacent lung.

The sample was lung tumor tissue, taken before any cancer treatment. The receptor was derived from a female donor over 55 with stage I squamous cell lung carcinoma. The rearrangement combines TRBV29-1 with TRBJ1-1; there is no confident call for the D gene. At the DNA level, the sequence is TGCAGCGTAGTGGAAGATTACACTGAAGCTTTCTTT. The translation is CSVVEDYTEAFF.